The sample holds many counts of the clone carrying this T cell receptor (beta chain). This table comes from immunoSEQ multiplex PCR, and its TCRdb copy is limited to in-frame clones, with some not included. This sample carries 200,000 to 250,000 clones, around 89% of them seen once, and the ten largest clones take over 1.5%. The source of the sample is a study of blood T cell repertoires in COVID-19. Study at large: PBMCs, B-cell-depleted T cells, or T cells were the source of the cDNA or gDNA that made up the material.

This CDR3 spans 15 amino acids. CDR1 MRHNA and CDR2 SNTAGT come from the germline V gene. Trimming removed 6 bases from V and 0 bases from J; junction bases left unmatched: 5. The source material was peripheral blood. The clonotype comes from a man between 65 and 80 years old with acute or convalescent COVID-19. This rearrangement joins TRBV6-4 to TRBJ2-3, with 8 bases that match TRBD2. The CDR3 sequence is CASRLREGSTDTQYF. The CDR3 region has the DNA TGTGCCAGCAGACTACGGGAGGGAAGCACAGATACGCAGTATTTT.